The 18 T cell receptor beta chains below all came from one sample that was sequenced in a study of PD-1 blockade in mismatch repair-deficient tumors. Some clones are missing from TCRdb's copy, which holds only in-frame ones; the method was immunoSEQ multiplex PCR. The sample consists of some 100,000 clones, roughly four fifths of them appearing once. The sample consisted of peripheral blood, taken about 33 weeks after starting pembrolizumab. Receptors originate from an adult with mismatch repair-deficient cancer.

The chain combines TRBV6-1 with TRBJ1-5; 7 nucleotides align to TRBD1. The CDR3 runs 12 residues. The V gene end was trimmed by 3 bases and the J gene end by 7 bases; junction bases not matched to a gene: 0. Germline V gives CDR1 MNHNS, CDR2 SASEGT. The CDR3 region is CASSDRGQPQHF. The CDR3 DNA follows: TGTGCCAGCAGTGACAGGGGGCAGCCCCAGCATTTT.

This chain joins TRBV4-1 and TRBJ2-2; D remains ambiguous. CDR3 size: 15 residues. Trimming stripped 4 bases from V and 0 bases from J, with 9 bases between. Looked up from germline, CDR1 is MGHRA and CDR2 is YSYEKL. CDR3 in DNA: TGCGCCAGCAGCCTCCAAATCGCGAACACCGGGGAGCTGTTTTTT. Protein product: CASSLQIANTGELFF.

CDR3 nucleotide sequence: TGTGCCAGCAGTTCCAAAAACATTCAGTACTTC. The encoded protein is CASSSKNIQYF. The J gene is TRBJ2-4, the V gene TRBV21-1. TRBV21-1 constitutes a pseudogene. The CDR3 runs to 11 residues.

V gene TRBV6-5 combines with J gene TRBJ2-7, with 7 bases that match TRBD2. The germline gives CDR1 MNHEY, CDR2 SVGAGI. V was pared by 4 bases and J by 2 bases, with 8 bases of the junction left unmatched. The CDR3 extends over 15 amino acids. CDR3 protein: CASSSPGRETYEQYF. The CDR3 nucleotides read TGTGCCAGCAGTTCCCCAGGGCGGGAGACCTACGAGCAGTACTTC.

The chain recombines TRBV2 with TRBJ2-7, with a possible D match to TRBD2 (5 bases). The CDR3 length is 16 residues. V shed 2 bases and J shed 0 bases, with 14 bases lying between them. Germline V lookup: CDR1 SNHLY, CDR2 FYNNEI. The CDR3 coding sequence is TGTGCCAGCAGTGAAAGTGGACTTGGAAGCTCCTACGAGCAGTACTTC. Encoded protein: CASSESGLGSSYEQYF. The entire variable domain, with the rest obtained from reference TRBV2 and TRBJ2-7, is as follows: EPEVTQTPSHQVTQMGQEVILRCVPISNHLYFYWYRQILGQKVEFLVSFYNNEISEKSEIFDDQFSVERPDGSNFTLKIRSTKLEDSAMYFCASSESGLGSSYEQYFGPGTRLTVT.

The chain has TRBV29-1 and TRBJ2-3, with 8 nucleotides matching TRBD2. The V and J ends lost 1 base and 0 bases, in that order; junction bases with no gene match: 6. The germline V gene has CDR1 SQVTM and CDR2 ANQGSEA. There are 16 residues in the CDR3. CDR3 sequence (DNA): TGCAGCGTTGAAGGACTTACTAGCGGCAGCACAGATACGCAGTATTTT. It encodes CSVEGLTSGSTDTQYF.

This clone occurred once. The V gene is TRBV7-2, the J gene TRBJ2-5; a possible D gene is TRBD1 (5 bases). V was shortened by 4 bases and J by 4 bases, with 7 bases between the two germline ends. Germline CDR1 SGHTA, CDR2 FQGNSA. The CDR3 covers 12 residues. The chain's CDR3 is CASSSTGETQYF. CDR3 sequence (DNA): TGTGCCAGCAGCTCAACAGGAGAGACCCAGTACTTC.

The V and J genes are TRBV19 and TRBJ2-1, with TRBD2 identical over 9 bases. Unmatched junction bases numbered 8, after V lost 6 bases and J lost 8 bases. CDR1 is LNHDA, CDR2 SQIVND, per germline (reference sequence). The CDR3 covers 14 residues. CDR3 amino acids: CASRVAGVVHEQFF. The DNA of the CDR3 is TGTGCCAGTAGAGTAGCGGGAGTAGTCCATGAGCAGTTCTTC.

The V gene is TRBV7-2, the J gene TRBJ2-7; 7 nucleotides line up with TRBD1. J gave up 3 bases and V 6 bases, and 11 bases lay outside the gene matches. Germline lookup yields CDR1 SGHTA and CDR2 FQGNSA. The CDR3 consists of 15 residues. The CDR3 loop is CASRTRGRLIYEQYF. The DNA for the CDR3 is TGTGCCAGCAGAACGAGGGGGCGCCTCATCTACGAGCAGTACTTC. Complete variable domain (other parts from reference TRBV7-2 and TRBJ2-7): GAGVSQSPSNKVTEKGKDVELRCDPISGHTALYWYRQSLGQGLEFLIYFQGNSAPDKSGLPSDRFSAERTGGSVSTLTIQRTQQEDSAVYLCASRTRGRLIYEQYFGPGTRLTVT.

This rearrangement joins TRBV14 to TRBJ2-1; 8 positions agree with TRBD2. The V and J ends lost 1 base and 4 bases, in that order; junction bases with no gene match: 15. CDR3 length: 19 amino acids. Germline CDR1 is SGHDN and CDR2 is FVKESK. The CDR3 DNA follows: TGTGCCAGCAGCCAAGGGGGCGCTTCCCGGACTAGCCGGTACAATGAGCAGTTCTTC. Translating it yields CASSQGGASRTSRYNEQFF.

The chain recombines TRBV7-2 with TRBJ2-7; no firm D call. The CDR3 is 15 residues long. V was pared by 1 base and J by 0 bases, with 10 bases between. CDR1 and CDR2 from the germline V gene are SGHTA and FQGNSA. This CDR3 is CASSLVPQPSYEQYF. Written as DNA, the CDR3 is TGTGCCAGCAGCTTAGTCCCACAGCCCTCCTACGAGCAGTACTTC.

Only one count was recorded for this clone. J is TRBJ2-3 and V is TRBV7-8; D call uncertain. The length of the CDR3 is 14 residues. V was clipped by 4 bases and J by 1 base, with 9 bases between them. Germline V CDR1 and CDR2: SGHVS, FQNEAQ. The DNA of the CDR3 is TGTGCCAGCAGCTGGTTAGAGCGCACAGATACGCAGTATTTT. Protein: CASSWLERTDTQYF. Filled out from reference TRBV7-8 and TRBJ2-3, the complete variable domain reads GAGVSQSPRYKVAKRGQDVALRCDPISGHVSLFWYQQALGQGPEFLTYFQNEAQLDKSGLPSDRFFAERPEGSVSTLKIQRTQQEDSAVYLCASSWLERTDTQYFGPGTRLTVL.

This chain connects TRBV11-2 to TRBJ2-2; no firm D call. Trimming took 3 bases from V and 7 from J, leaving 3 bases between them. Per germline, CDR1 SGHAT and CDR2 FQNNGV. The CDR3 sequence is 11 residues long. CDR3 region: CASSFGGELFF. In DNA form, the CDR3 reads TGTGCCAGCAGCTTTGGCGGGGAGCTGTTTTTT. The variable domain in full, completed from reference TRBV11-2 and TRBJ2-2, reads EAGVAQSPRYKIIEKRQSVAFWCNPISGHATLYWYQQILGQGPKLLIQFQNNGVVDDSQLPKDRFSAERLKGVDSTLKIQPAKLEDSAVYLCASSFGGELFFGEGSRLTVL.

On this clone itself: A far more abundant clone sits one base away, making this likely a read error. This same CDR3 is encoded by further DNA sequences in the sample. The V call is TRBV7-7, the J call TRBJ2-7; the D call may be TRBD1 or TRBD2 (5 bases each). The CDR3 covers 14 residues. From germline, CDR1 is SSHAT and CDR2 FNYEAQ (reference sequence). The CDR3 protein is CASSLVSGAGEQYF. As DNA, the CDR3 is TGTGCTAGCAGCTTAGTTTCTGGGGCGGGCGAGCAGTACTTC.

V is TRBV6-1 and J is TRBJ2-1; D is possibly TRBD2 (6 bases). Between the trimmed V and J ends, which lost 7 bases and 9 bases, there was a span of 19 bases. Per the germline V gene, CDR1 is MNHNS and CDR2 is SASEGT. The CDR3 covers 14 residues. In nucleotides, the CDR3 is TGTGCCAGCAAAGGGACGACTAGTACTCCTGAGCAGTTCTTC. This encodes CASKGTTSTPEQFF.

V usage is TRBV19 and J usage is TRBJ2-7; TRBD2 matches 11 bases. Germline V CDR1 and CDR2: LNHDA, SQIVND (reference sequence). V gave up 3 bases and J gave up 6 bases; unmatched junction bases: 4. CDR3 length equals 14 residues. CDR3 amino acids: CASSISGTSGEQYF. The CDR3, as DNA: TGTGCCAGTAGTATCTCCGGGACTAGCGGCGAGCAGTACTTC. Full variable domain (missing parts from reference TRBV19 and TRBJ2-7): DGGITQSPKYLFRKEGQNVTLSCEQNLNHDAMYWYRQDPGQGLRLIYYSQIVNDFQKGDIAEGYSVSREKKESFPLTVTSAQKNPTAFYLCASSISGTSGEQYFGPGTRLTVT.

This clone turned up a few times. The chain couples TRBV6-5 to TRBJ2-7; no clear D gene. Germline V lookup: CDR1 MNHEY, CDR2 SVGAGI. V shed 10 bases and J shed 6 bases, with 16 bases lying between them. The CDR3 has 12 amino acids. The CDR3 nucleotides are TGTGCCACCCACGGTCACGGCATCGAGCAGTACTTC. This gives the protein CATHGHGIEQYF.

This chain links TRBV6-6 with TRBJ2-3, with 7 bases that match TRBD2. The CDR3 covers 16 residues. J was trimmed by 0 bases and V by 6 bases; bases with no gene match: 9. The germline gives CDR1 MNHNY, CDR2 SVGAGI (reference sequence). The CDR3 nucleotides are TGTGCCAGCAGAGATACTAGCGAGCCTAGCACAGATACGCAGTATTTT. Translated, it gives CASRDTSEPSTDTQYF.